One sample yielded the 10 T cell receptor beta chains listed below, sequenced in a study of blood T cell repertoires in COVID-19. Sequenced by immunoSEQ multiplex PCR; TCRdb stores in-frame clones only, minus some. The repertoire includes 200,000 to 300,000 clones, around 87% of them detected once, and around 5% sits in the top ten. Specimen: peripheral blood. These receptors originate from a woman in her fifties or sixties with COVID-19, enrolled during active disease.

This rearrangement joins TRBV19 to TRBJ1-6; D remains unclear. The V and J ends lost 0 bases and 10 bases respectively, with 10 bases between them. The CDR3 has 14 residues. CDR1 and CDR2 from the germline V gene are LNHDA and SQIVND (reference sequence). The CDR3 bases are TGTGCCAGTAGTATAGATGGGCAGCAGTCACCCCTCCACTTT. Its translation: CASSIDGQQSPLHF.

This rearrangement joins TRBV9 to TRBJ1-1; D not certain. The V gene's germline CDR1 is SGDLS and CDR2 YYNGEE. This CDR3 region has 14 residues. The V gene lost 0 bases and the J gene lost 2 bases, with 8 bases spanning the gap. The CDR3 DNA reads TGTGCCAGCAGCGTAGGAGCGAGAAACACTGAAGCTTTCTTT. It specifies CASSVGARNTEAFF.

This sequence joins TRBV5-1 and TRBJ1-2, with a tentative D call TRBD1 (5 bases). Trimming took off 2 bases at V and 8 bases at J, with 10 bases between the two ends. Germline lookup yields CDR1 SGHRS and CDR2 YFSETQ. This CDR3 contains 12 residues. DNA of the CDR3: TGCGCCAGCAGCTTCCAGGGTGAAGGCTACACCTTC. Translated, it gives CASSFQGEGYTF.

The CDR3 coding sequence is TGTGCCAGCAGCCAAGGTCCTCTAGCGGGAATCTACGAGCAGTACTTC. Translated: CASSQGPLAGIYEQYF. The rearrangement joins TRBV3-1 (or the pseudogene TRBV3-2) to TRBJ2-7; 9 bases line up with TRBD2. The V segment lost 1 base and the J segment 3 bases; nucleotides outside the gene matches: 7. The CDR3 is 16 residues long. Per germline, CDR1 LGHDT and CDR2 YNNKEL (reference sequence).

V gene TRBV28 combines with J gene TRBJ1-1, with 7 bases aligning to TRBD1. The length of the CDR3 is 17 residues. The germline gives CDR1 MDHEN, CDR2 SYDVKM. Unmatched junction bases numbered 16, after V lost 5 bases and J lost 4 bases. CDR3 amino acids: CASSLEGAVVGTTEAFF. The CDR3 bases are TGTGCCAGCAGTCTTGAGGGGGCTGTGGTTGGGACCACTGAAGCTTTCTTT. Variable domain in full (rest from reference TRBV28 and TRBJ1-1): DVKVTQSSRYLVKRTGEKVFLECVQDMDHENMFWYRQDPGLGLRLIYFSYDVKMKEKGDIPEGYSVSREKKERFSLILESASTNQTSMYLCASSLEGAVVGTTEAFFGQGTRLTVV.

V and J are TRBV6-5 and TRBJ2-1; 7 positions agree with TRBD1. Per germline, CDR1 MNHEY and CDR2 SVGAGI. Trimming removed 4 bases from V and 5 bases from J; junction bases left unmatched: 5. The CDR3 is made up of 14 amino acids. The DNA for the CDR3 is TGTGCCAGCAGTTGGGGGACAGCTAACAATGAGCAGTTCTTC. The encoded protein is CASSWGTANNEQFF.

Here the CDR3 reads CASVGTGGIIQPQHF. DNA of the CDR3: TGTGCCAGTGTGGGGACAGGGGGCATAATCCAGCCCCAGCATTTT. The rearrangement joins TRBV6-5 to TRBJ1-5; TRBD1 matches 12 bases. The CDR3 is 15 residues long. Germline CDR1 is MNHEY and CDR2 is SVGAGI. After removal of 9 bases from V and 7 bases from J, the junction contained 10 bases not matched to a gene.

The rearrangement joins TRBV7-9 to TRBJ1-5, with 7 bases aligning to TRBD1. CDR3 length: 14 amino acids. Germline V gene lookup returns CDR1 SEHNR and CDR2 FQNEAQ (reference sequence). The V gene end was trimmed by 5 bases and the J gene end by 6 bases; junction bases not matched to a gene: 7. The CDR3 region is CASSPNRGGQPQHF. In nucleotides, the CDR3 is TGTGCCAGCAGCCCCAACAGGGGTGGTCAGCCCCAGCATTTT.

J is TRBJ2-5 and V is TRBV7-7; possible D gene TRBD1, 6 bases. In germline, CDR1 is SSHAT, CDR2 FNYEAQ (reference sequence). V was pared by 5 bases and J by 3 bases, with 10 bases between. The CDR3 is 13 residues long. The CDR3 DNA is TGTGCCAGCAGCAGGGGACACAAAGAGACCCAGTACTTC. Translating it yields CASSRGHKETQYF.

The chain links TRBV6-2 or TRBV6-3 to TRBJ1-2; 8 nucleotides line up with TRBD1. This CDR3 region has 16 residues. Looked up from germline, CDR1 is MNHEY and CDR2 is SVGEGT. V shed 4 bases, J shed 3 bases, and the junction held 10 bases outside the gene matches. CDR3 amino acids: CASSSSPRDRHYGYTF. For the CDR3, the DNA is TGTGCCAGCAGTTCATCTCCCCGGGACAGGCACTATGGCTACACCTTC.